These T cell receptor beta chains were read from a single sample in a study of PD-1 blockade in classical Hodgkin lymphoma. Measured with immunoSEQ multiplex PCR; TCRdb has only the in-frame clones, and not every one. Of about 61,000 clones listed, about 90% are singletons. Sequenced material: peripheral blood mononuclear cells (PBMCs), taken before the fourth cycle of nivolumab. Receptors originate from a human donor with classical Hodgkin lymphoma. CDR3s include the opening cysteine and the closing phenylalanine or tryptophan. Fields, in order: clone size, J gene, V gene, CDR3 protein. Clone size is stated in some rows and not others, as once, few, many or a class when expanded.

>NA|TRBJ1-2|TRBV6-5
CASSYGRNWDYGYTF
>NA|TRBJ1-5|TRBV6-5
CASRGQSPNQPQHF
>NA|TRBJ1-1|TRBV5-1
CASSPDRGRNTEAFF
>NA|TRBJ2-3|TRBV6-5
CASSSGGGFTDTQYF
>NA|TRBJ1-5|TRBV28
CASSFPQGLVNQPQHF
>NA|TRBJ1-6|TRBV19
CASRQGTGASGDSPLHF
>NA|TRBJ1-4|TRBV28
CASKVAGLVGEKLFF
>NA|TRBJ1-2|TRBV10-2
CASSDGVEVVRGYTF
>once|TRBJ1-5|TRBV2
CASSGGQGFSGQPQHF
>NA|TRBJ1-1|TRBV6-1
CASSGNLANTEAFF
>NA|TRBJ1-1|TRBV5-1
CASSLVGAPGTEAFF
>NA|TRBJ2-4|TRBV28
CASSSQGAQGKNIQYF
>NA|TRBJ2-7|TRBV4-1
CASSHEQHRGEQYF
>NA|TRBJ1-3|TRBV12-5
CASGSGQVDSGNTIYF
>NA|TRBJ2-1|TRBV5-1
CASSLPRGGGPTREQFF
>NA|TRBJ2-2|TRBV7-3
CASSFGGHGTGELFF
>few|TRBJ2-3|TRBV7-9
CASSRSGGTDTQYF
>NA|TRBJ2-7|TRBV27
CASSLEIGGTYEQYF
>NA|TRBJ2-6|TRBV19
CASSIDRGTGANVLTF
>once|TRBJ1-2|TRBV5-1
CASSLVGYGYTF
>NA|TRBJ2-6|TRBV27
CASGQLLFSGANVLTF
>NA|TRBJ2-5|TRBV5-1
CASSPEGGSLAQYF
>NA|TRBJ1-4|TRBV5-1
CASSATQGGGEKLFF
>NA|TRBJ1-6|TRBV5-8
CASSLVDRGSNSPLHF